The present T cell receptor beta chain was sequenced within a study of PD-L1 blockade in urothelial cancer. Whole-study context: Per blood sample, T cells had a median of approximately 150,000.

V was trimmed by 0 bases and J by 4 bases, leaving 7 bases between them. The CDR3 has 14 residues. Germline lookup yields CDR1 SGHRS and CDR2 YFSETQ. Some clones are missing from TCRdb's copy, which holds only in-frame ones; the method was immunoSEQ multiplex PCR. The sample holds around 71,000 clones, over 80% seen once. This clone was counted a few times. Stated time point: pretreatment peripheral blood. The rearrangement links TRBV5-1 to TRBJ1-4, with a possible D match to TRBD1 (6 bases). The origin of this receptor is a man between 40 and 49 years old with urothelial cancer. The material was PBMCs, obtained around atezolizumab (anti-PD-L1) treatment. CDR3 in amino acids: CASSLVGGNEKLFF. CDR3 in DNA: TGCGCCAGCAGCTTGGTAGGGGGTAATGAAAAACTGTTTTTT.